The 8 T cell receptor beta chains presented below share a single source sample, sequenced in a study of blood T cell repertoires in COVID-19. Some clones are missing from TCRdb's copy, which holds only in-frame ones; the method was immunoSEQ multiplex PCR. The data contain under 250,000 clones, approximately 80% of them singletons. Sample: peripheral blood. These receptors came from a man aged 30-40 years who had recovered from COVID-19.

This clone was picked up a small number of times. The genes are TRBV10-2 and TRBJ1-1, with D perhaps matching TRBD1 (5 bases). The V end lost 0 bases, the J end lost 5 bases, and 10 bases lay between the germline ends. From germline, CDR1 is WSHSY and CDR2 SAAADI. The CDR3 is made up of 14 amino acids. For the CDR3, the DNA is TGCGCCAGCAGTGAGTCGGGGGGACGTACTGAAGCTTTCTTT. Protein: CASSESGGRTEAFF.

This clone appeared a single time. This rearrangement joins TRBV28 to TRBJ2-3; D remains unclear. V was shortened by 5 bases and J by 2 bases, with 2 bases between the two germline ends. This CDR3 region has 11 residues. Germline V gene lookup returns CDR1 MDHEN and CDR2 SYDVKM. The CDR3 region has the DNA TGTGCCAGCAGTCACACAGATACGCAGTATTTT. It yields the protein CASSHTDTQYF.

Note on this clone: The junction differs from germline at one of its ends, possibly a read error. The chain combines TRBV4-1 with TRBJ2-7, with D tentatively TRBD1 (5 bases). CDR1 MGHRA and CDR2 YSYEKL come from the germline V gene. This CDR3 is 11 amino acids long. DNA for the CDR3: TGCGCCAGCGGCCACAAAGGGGTGCAGTACTTC. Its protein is CASGHKGVQYF.

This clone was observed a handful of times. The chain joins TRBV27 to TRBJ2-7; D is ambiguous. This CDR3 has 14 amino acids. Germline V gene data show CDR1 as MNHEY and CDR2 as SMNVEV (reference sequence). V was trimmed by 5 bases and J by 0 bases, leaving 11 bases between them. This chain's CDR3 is CASSRIGFSYEQYF. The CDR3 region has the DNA TGTGCCAGCAGTAGAATCGGGTTCTCCTACGAGCAGTACTTC.

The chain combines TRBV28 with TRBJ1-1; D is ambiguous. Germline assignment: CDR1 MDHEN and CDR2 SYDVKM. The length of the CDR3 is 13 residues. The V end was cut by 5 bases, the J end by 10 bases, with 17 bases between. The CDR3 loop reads CASSPGGVRGAFF. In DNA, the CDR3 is TGTGCCAGCAGTCCCGGCGGGGTCCGGGGAGCTTTCTTT. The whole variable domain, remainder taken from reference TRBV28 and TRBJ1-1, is DVKVTQSSRYLVKRTGEKVFLECVQDMDHENMFWYRQDPGLGLRLIYFSYDVKMKEKGDIPEGYSVSREKKERFSLILESASTNQTSMYLCASSPGGVRGAFFGQGTRLTVV.

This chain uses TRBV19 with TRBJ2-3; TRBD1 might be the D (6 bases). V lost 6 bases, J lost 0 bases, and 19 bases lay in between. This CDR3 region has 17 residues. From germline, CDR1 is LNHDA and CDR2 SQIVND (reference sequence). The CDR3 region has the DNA TGTGCCAGTAGCCCGCTCCTACAGGGTTTCAGCACAGATACGCAGTATTTT. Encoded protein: CASSPLLQGFSTDTQYF.

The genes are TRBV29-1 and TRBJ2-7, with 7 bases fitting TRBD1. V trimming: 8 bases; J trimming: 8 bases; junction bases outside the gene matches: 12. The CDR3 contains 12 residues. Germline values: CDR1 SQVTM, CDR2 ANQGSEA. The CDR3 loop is CSPWIQGLKQYV. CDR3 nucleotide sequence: TGCAGCCCGTGGATACAGGGGTTAAAGCAGTACGTC.

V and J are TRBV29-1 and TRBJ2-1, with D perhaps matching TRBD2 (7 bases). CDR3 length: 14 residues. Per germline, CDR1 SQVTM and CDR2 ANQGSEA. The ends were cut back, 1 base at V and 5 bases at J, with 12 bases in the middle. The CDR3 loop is CSVEAGGPNNEQFF. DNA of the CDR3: TGCAGCGTTGAAGCGGGGGGCCCAAACAATGAGCAGTTCTTC.